The clone carrying this T cell receptor (beta chain) was detected many times. Antigen specificity is unknown. This entry belongs to a study of T cells in Graves' hyperthyroidism and ophthalmopathy. Not enrolled were patients with uncontrolled infection, other autoimmune disease, pregnancy or lactation. TCR beta CDR3 regions were amplified from RNA transcripts. When the TCR CDR3 underwent first-round RT-PCR, the HTBI primer set was used. TCRdb processed the multiplex PCR reads anew with MiXCR; each CDR3 protein has one entry. The data hold around 600,000 distinct CDR3 sequences, with 16% observed a single time. Study-wide findings and caveats: For ophthalmopathy, model prediction preceded onset by a median about 6 months. The majority of expanded thyroid clonotypes above 0.001 also appeared in blood.

The ends lost 7 bases at V and 1 base at J; junction bases unmatched: 2. CDR3 length: 12 residues. Germline V CDR1 and CDR2: SQVTM, ANQGSEA. Sequences were obtained from blood. This chain uses TRBV29-1 with TRBJ1-1; 8 bases are a match to TRBD1. The receptor was isolated from a woman aged 35 to 49 with Graves' ophthalmopathy. CDR3 DNA sequence: TGCAGCGGTGACAGGGGGAACACTGAAGCTTTCTTT. Protein sequence: CSGDRGNTEAFF.